The 15 T cell receptor beta chains below all came from one sample that was sequenced in a study of CD8 T cells in ankylosing spondylitis. MiXCR, run by TCRdb on the 5' RACE reads, gives a single entry per CDR3 protein. The table includes more than 100,000 distinct CDR3 sequences, 9.5% to 12% detected once. The sequenced sample consisted of blood, either unsorted or a sorted T cell fraction (not recorded which). These receptor sequences come from a female donor with ankylosing spondylitis or in good health (not recorded which).

At least ten counts were recorded for this clonotype. The junction differs from germline at one of its ends, possibly a read error. The chain links TRBV20-1 to TRBJ1-2; D perhaps matches TRBD1 (5 bases). Germline V gene lookup returns CDR1 DFQATT and CDR2 SNEGSKA (reference sequence). The CDR3 loop spans 12 amino acids. CDR3 protein: CSAGDSNYGYTF. Here the CDR3 DNA reads TGCAGTGCTGGAGACAGTAACTATGGCTACACCTTC.

A few counts support this clonotype. Germline and junction disagree at one end, which may indicate a read error. The chain employs TRBV20-1 and TRBJ2-4, with D perhaps TRBD2 (7 bases). CDR1 and CDR2 (germline): DFQATT, SNEGSKA (reference sequence). The CDR3 runs 17 residues. CDR3 protein: CCARDLLTPGGWNIQYF. In DNA, the CDR3 is TGCTGTGCTAGAGATTTGTTAACGCCGGGGGGCTGGAACATTCAGTACTTC.

This clonotype was seen only a few times. The CDR3: CAWSVGLAGRNEQFF. As DNA, the CDR3 is TGTGCCTGGAGTGTAGGGCTAGCGGGAAGGAATGAGCAGTTCTTC. The chain couples TRBV30 to TRBJ2-1; 9 bases are shared with TRBD2. With 0 bases clipped from V and 7 bases from J, the junction kept 7 bases outside the gene matches. The CDR3 extends over 15 amino acids. Germline CDR1 GTSNPN, CDR2 SVGIG (reference sequence).

This clonotype was recorded many times. This chain joins TRBV29-1 and TRBJ2-3, with a tentative D call TRBD1 (6 bases). The CDR3 sequence is 13 residues long. From germline, CDR1 is SQVTM and CDR2 ANQGSEA. The chain's CDR3 is CTTTGSLTDTQYF. The CDR3 DNA follows: TGCACCACGACAGGCTCACTCACAGATACGCAGTATTTT.

This clonotype was recorded many times. This chain links TRBV30 with TRBJ2-1; D might be TRBD1 (5 bases). Germline CDR1 GTSNPN, CDR2 SVGIG (reference sequence). Trimming removed 1 base from V and 10 bases from J, with 8 bases in between. The CDR3 is made up of 11 amino acids. CDR3 in amino acids: CAWSGSGEQFF. The CDR3 region has the DNA TGTGCCTGGAGTGGTTCAGGGGAGCAGTTCTTC.

This clonotype was recorded many times. V and J are TRBV3-1 and TRBJ1-2; no clear D. This CDR3 spans 14 amino acids. Germline CDR1 is LGHDT and CDR2 is YNNKEL (reference sequence). Between the trimmed V and J ends, which lost 0 bases and 5 bases, there was a span of 10 bases. The CDR3 protein is CASSQEWLGYGYTF. CDR3 nucleotide sequence: TGTGCCAGCAGCCAAGAGTGGCTTGGGTATGGCTACACCTTC. Full variable domain (missing parts from reference TRBV3-1 and TRBJ1-2): DTAVSQTPKYLVTQMGNDKSIKCEQNLGHDTMYWYKQDSKKFLKIMFSYNNKELIINETVPNRFSPKSPDKAHLNLHINSLELGDSAVYFCASSQEWLGYGYTFGSGTRLTVV.

This clonotype was counted ten times or more. Written as DNA, the CDR3 is TGTGCCAGCAGTTACCCCCCCAGGGGGCGTTTGAACACTGAAGCTTTCTTT. The encoded protein is CASSYPPRGRLNTEAFF. The gene calls are TRBV6-5 and TRBJ1-1; 8 nucleotides line up with TRBD1. The germline gives CDR1 MNHEY, CDR2 SVGAGI. V was pared by 2 bases and J by 0 bases, with 8 bases of the junction left unmatched. The CDR3 length is 17 residues.

This clonotype has ten or more counts. The genes are TRBV20-1 and TRBJ2-7, with TRBD2 identical over 16 bases. The CDR3 runs 16 residues. The V and J ends lost 2 bases and 5 bases, in that order; junction bases with no gene match: 6. The germline V gene encodes CDR1 DFQATT and CDR2 SNEGSKA (reference sequence). The CDR3 DNA is TGCAGTGCTAGATCCGGGACTAGCGGGAGGGTGAACGAGCAGTACTTC. It specifies CSARSGTSGRVNEQYF.

Many counts were recorded for this clonotype. This rearrangement joins TRBV7-9 to TRBJ2-3; TRBD2 is a possible D gene (6 bases). The CDR3 is 14 residues long. V was pared by 5 bases and J by 0 bases, with 9 bases between. The germline V gene has CDR1 SEHNR and CDR2 FQNEAQ (reference sequence). CDR3 sequence: CASSRETSTDTQYF. DNA for the CDR3: TGTGCCAGCAGCCGGGAGACTAGCACAGATACGCAGTATTTT. The full variable domain, completed using reference TRBV7-9 and TRBJ2-3, is DTGVSQNPRHKITKRGQNVTFRCDPISEHNRLYWYRQTLGQGPEFLTYFQNEAQLEKSRLLSDRFSAERPKGSFSTLEIQRTEQGDSAMYLCASSRETSTDTQYFGPGTRLTVL.

With respect to this clonotype: A much more abundant neighbour one base away suggests this may be a read error. The V and J genes are TRBV7-7 and TRBJ2-5, with TRBD2 matching over 14 bases. Looked up from germline, CDR1 is SSHAT and CDR2 is FNYEAQ (reference sequence). The CDR3 has 14 residues. V gave up 5 bases and J gave up 9 bases; unmatched junction bases: 5. CDR3 sequence (DNA): TGTGCCAGCAGCCCGGGACTAGCGGGGGAGGCCCAGTACTTC. Translating gives CASSPGLAGEAQYF.

This clonotype was observed at least ten times. This sequence joins TRBV5-1 and TRBJ2-1; 7 nucleotides match TRBD2. There are 13 residues in the CDR3. The junction had 3 bases not matched to a gene; V was cut back by 3 bases and J by 6 bases. Germline V CDR1 and CDR2: SGHRS, YFSETQ. The CDR3 bases are TGCGCCAGCAGCTGGGGGGGGGGCAATGAGCAGTTCTTC. It yields the protein CASSWGGGNEQFF.

This sequence joins TRBV7-9 and TRBJ1-1, with D maybe TRBD1 (6 bases). Germline assignment: CDR1 SEHNR and CDR2 FQNEAQ (reference sequence). The CDR3 loop spans 15 amino acids. The ends were cut back, 1 base at V and 6 bases at J, with 15 bases in the middle. CDR3: CASSLVSGAEAEAFF. The CDR3 bases are TGTGCCAGCAGCTTAGTCTCAGGGGCCGAGGCTGAAGCTTTCTTT.

This clonotype was seen repeatedly, ten times or more. The genes are TRBV7-6 and TRBJ2-5; no firm D call. CDR1 is SGHVS, CDR2 FNYEAQ, per germline. This CDR3 is built from 12 residues. V gave up 2 bases and J gave up 5 bases, with 6 bases separating them. CDR3 bases: TGTGCCAGCAGCTTAATCCAGGAGACCCAGTACTTC. Protein sequence: CASSLIQETQYF.

As to this clonotype: This may come from a read error, since a much larger clone is one base off. V is TRBV6-1 and J is TRBJ2-2; D might be TRBD2 (6 bases). The CDR3 spans 16 residues. Looked up from germline, CDR1 is MNHNS and CDR2 is SASEGT. CDR3: CAGSEAGGLNAGELFF. The CDR3 coding sequence is TGTGCCGGCAGTGAAGCCGGGGGACTTAACGCCGGGGAGCTGTTTTTT.

This clonotype was counted at least ten times. The chain has TRBV27 and TRBJ2-1; TRBD2 matches at 8 bases. The J segment lost 6 bases and the V segment lost 4 bases, leaving 5 bases of the junction unmatched. The CDR3 consists of 14 residues. CDR1 is MNHEY, CDR2 SMNVEV, per germline (reference sequence). DNA for the CDR3: TGTGCCAGCAGTTGGATAGCGGGGACCAATGAGCAGTTCTTC. Translated, it gives CASSWIAGTNEQFF.